The 21 T cell receptor beta chains reported below all come from one sample, sequenced in a study of blood T cell repertoires in COVID-19. The repertoire was sequenced with immunoSEQ multiplex PCR; TCRdb's copy has only in-frame clones and lacks some. The profile shows 100,000 to 120,000 clones, approximately 90% of them singletons. Sequenced: peripheral blood. These receptor sequences come from a woman between 45 and 60 years old with acute or convalescent COVID-19.

V usage is TRBV19 and J usage is TRBJ2-7; D is unresolved. The germline gives CDR1 LNHDA, CDR2 SQIVND (reference sequence). This CDR3 has 14 residues. V was trimmed by 0 bases and J by 3 bases, leaving 9 bases between them. CDR3 in amino acids: CASSIEHLFYEQYF. Written as DNA, the CDR3 is TGTGCCAGTAGTATAGAACACCTCTTCTACGAGCAGTACTTC.

The chain uses TRBV27 and TRBJ1-6, with D possibly being TRBD1 (5 bases). The germline CDR1 and CDR2 sequences are MNHEY and SMNVEV (reference sequence). The CDR3 has 14 amino acids. Trimming shortened V by 8 bases and J by 9 bases, and 17 bases separated the two germline ends. CDR3 in DNA: TGTGCCAGCGGCCCGGGACCGGGAGTTTCACCCCTCCACTTT. Residues: CASGPGPGVSPLHF.

V is TRBV6-5 and J is TRBJ1-3; D might be TRBD1 (5 bases). Germline CDR1 MNHEY, CDR2 SVGAGI. This CDR3 has 15 residues. The V end was cut by 5 bases, the J end by 0 bases, with 11 bases between. The CDR3 region is CASSPQGNSGNTIYF. CDR3 nucleotide sequence: TGTGCCAGCAGTCCCCAGGGTAACTCTGGAAACACCATATATTTT.

The genes are TRBV15 and TRBJ2-1, with D possibly TRBD1 on 6 matching bases. This CDR3 comprises 15 residues. V was trimmed by 5 bases and J by 5 bases, leaving 16 bases between them. From germline, CDR1 is LNHNV and CDR2 YYDKDF (reference sequence). The CDR3 bases are TGTGCCACCAGCTTAAACAGGGCGATGAACAATGAGCAGTTCTTC. Residues: CATSLNRAMNNEQFF. The complete variable domain, with remaining parts taken from reference TRBV15 and TRBJ2-1, reads DAMVIQNPRYQVTQFGKPVTLSCSQTLNHNVMYWYQQKSSQAPKLLFHYYDKDFNNEADTPDNFQSRRPNTSFCFLDIRSPGLGDTAMYLCATSLNRAMNNEQFFGPGTRLTVL.

J is TRBJ2-3 and V is TRBV2, with TRBD2 matching 8 bases. From germline, CDR1 is SNHLY and CDR2 FYNNEI. CDR3 length equals 19 residues. The trim removed 6 bases at V and 0 bases at J, leaving 17 bases unmatched. For the CDR3, the DNA is TGTGCCAGCAGCGGTTCCTCTCTAGCGGGTGACGCTAGCACAGATACGCAGTATTTT. Amino acid sequence: CASSGSSLAGDASTDTQYF.

This clone was seen a few times. The V gene is TRBV19, the J gene TRBJ2-7; no definite D call. The CDR3 extends over 13 amino acids. Trimming took off 2 bases at V and 7 bases at J, with 12 bases between the two ends. Germline CDR1 reads LNHDA; CDR2 reads SQIVND (reference sequence). CDR3 in amino acids: CASSIPRSREQYF. DNA for the CDR3: TGTGCCAGTAGTATACCCAGGTCCCGAGAGCAGTACTTC.

The chain joins TRBV24-1 to TRBJ2-3; TRBD1 matches 10 bases. Germline-derived CDR1 and CDR2 are KGHDR and SFDVKD. This CDR3 region has 11 residues. J gave up 10 bases and V 10 bases, and 4 bases lay outside the gene matches. CDR3: CATGTGDPQYF. The CDR3 bases are TGTGCCACAGGGACAGGGGATCCGCAGTATTTT.

The DNA of the CDR3 is TGTGCCAGCAGCCAGGGATCCGAGCAGTACTTC. This sequence encodes CASSQGSEQYF. V gene TRBV7-6 combines with J gene TRBJ2-7; D is possibly TRBD1 (5 bases). The CDR3 sequence is 11 residues long. V was trimmed by 5 bases and J by 6 bases, leaving 8 bases between them. Germline V gene sequence: CDR1 SGHVS, CDR2 FNYEAQ.

This clone was seen just once. This rearrangement joins TRBV4-2 to TRBJ1-1, with 7 nucleotides matching TRBD1. The germline V gene encodes CDR1 LGHNA and CDR2 YNFKEQ. J was trimmed by 6 bases and V by 3 bases; bases with no gene match: 16. This CDR3 contains 17 residues. The CDR3: CASSHPRDSLVNAEAFF. DNA for the CDR3: TGTGCCAGCAGCCACCCCCGGGACAGCCTGGTAAACGCTGAAGCTTTCTTT.

Turning to this clone: The sample has other DNA sequences that encode this CDR3 too. CDR3 coding DNA: TGTGCCAGTAGTATGGGGGCCAGCACAGATACGCAGTATTTT. Protein product: CASSMGASTDTQYF. V and J are TRBV19 and TRBJ2-3, with D perhaps matching TRBD1 (6 bases). This CDR3 spans 14 amino acids. Trimming shortened V by 3 bases and J by 0 bases, and 7 bases separated the two germline ends. Germline V gene lookup returns CDR1 LNHDA and CDR2 SQIVND (reference sequence). Full variable domain (outside the CDR3, taken from reference TRBV19 and TRBJ2-3): DGGITQSPKYLFRKEGQNVTLSCEQNLNHDAMYWYRQDPGQGLRLIYYSQIVNDFQKGDIAEGYSVSREKKESFPLTVTSAQKNPTAFYLCASSMGASTDTQYFGPGTRLTVL.

The chain is built from TRBV28 and TRBJ1-2, with TRBD1 as a possible D gene (6 bases). V was clipped by 4 bases and J by 4 bases, with 10 bases between them. The CDR3 runs 13 residues. Germline V gene data show CDR1 as MDHEN and CDR2 as SYDVKM. The CDR3 coding sequence is TGTGCCAGCAGTTCGACAGGCCCCTATGGCTACACCTTC. As protein: CASSSTGPYGYTF.

V and J are TRBV2 and TRBJ2-7, with TRBD2 matching over 9 bases. With 10 bases clipped from V and 5 bases from J, the junction kept 9 bases outside the gene matches. This CDR3 comprises 13 residues. Germline CDR1 and CDR2: SNHLY and FYNNEI. CDR3 coding DNA: TGTGCCAACAAGCGGGAGGCTTCGGACGAGCAGTACTTC. This encodes CANKREASDEQYF. Variable domain in full (rest from reference TRBV2 and TRBJ2-7): EPEVTQTPSHQVTQMGQEVILRCVPISNHLYFYWYRQILGQKVEFLVSFYNNEISEKSEIFDDQFSVERPDGSNFTLKIRSTKLEDSAMYFCANKREASDEQYFGPGTRLTVT.

This clone was counted a single time. The chain carries TRBV11-2 and TRBJ1-5, with TRBD1 as a possible D gene (5 bases). V lost 5 bases, J lost 0 bases, and 11 bases lay in between. This CDR3 comprises 15 residues. Germline assignment: CDR1 SGHAT and CDR2 FQNNGV. This CDR3 is CASSREGNSNQPQHF. In nucleotides, the CDR3 is TGTGCCAGCAGCCGGGAGGGGAATAGCAATCAGCCCCAGCATTTT.

This clone was observed a few times. This sequence joins TRBV28 and TRBJ2-3, with 7 bases lining up with TRBD2. CDR3 length equals 17 residues. The junction had 12 bases not matched to a gene; V was cut back by 6 bases and J by 0 bases. Germline V gives CDR1 MDHEN, CDR2 SYDVKM. CDR3 protein: CASSLMGLTTSTDTQYF. Here the CDR3 DNA reads TGTGCCAGCAGCTTGATGGGACTAACTACCAGCACAGATACGCAGTATTTT.

The rearrangement links TRBV24-1 to TRBJ2-1; TRBD2 aligns across 11 bases. J lost 8 bases, V lost 5 bases, and 7 bases had no gene match. Germline values: CDR1 KGHDR, CDR2 SFDVKD. This CDR3 region has 15 residues. The CDR3 nucleotides read TGTGCCACCAGTGTAGGGACTAGCGGAGGAGATGAGCAGTTCTTC. Protein sequence: CATSVGTSGGDEQFF.

This chain uses TRBV19 with TRBJ1-1, with TRBD1 identical over 7 bases. V lost 7 bases and J lost 1; bases outside the gene matches: 12. This CDR3 comprises 16 residues. Per germline, CDR1 LNHDA and CDR2 SQIVND (reference sequence). DNA of the CDR3: TGTGCCAGTAAGCCGGGACAGACCCATACGAACACTGAAGCTTTCTTT. It is translated as CASKPGQTHTNTEAFF. Drawing the rest from reference TRBV19 and TRBJ1-1, the complete variable domain is DGGITQSPKYLFRKEGQNVTLSCEQNLNHDAMYWYRQDPGQGLRLIYYSQIVNDFQKGDIAEGYSVSREKKESFPLTVTSAQKNPTAFYLCASKPGQTHTNTEAFFGQGTRLTVV.

V gene TRBV6-6 combines with J gene TRBJ2-5, with no clear D. Between the trimmed V and J ends, which lost 0 bases and 9 bases, there was a span of 14 bases. The germline V gene has CDR1 MNHNY and CDR2 SVGAGI (reference sequence). This CDR3 is built from 14 residues. CDR3 sequence: CASSYSERRDPQYF. The CDR3 coding sequence is TGTGCCAGCAGTTACTCAGAGCGAAGAGATCCCCAGTACTTC.

This chain links TRBV11-2 with TRBJ2-7; weak D call: TRBD1 (5 bases). Germline V gene sequence: CDR1 SGHAT, CDR2 FQNNGV. V lost 9 bases and J lost 5, with 14 bases in between. This CDR3 spans 12 amino acids. CDR3 sequence reads: CARVGQGDEQYF. The CDR3 nucleotides read TGTGCCAGAGTGGGTCAAGGGGACGAGCAGTACTTC. Complete variable domain (other parts from reference TRBV11-2 and TRBJ2-7): EAGVAQSPRYKIIEKRQSVAFWCNPISGHATLYWYQQILGQGPKLLIQFQNNGVVDDSQLPKDRFSAERLKGVDSTLKIQPAKLEDSAVYLCARVGQGDEQYFGPGTRLTVT.

The rearrangement links TRBV5-1 to TRBJ1-4; possible D gene TRBD1, 5 bases. CDR1 and CDR2 from the germline V gene are SGHRS and YFSETQ. V was pared by 6 bases and J by 3 bases, with 15 bases between. CDR3 length equals 15 residues. The CDR3 spells CASMSGGSANEKLFF. The DNA for the CDR3 is TGCGCCAGCATGTCGGGGGGGTCGGCTAATGAAAAACTGTTTTTT.

This clone was observed a single time. V and J are TRBV6-4 and TRBJ2-3; no clear D gene. Germline V gives CDR1 MRHNA, CDR2 SNTAGT. V lost 3 bases, J lost 2 bases, and 6 bases lay in between. The CDR3 contains 13 residues. The CDR3 DNA reads as TGTGCCAGCAGTGAGCAGGCCACAGATACGCAGTATTTT. Residues: CASSEQATDTQYF.

V is TRBV19 and J is TRBJ2-4, with 8 bases lining up with TRBD2. Germline CDR1 is LNHDA and CDR2 is SQIVND (reference sequence). The CDR3 has 16 residues. V trimming: 5 bases; J trimming: 1 base; junction bases outside the gene matches: 7. The DNA of the CDR3 is TGTGCCAGTAGTCCCAGCGGGAGTCGGGCCAAAAACATTCAGTACTTC. It codes for CASSPSGSRAKNIQYF.